This TCR beta chain was recorded in a study of blood T cell repertoires in COVID-19. TCRdb's table, derived via immunoSEQ multiplex PCR, lists solely in-frame clones and lacks some. Here the sample spans over 300,000 clones, approximately 85% being singletons. With 1 base removed from V and 6 bases from J, the gap between germline ends came to 17 bases. The CDR3 covers 16 residues. Germline-derived CDR1 and CDR2 are SGHVS and FNYEAQ. The TCR originated in a man younger than 40 who had recovered from COVID-19. The sequenced sample consisted of PBMCs or T cells enriched from blood (not recorded which). The chain recombines TRBV7-6 with TRBJ2-3, with D possibly TRBD2 on 5 matching bases. The CDR3 protein is CASSLVGVRGSDTQYF. Here the CDR3 DNA reads TGTGCCAGCAGCTTAGTCGGTGTACGGGGATCGGATACGCAGTATTTT.